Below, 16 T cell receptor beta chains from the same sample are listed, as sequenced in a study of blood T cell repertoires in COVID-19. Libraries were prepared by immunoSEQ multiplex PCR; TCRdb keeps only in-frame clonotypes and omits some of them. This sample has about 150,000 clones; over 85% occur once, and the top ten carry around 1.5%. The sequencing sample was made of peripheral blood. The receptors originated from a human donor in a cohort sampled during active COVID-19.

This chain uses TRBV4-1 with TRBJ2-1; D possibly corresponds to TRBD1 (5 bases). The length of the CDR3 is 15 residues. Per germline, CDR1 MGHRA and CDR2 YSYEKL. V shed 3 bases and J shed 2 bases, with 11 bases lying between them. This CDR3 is CASSHPRGTYNEQFF. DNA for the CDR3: TGCGCCAGCAGCCACCCTAGGGGAACCTACAATGAGCAGTTCTTC.

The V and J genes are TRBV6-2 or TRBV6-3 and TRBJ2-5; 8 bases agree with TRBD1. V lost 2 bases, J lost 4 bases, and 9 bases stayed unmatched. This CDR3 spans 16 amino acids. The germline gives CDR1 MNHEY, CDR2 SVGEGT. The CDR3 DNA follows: TGTGCCAGCAGTTACGGTGGCAGGGGGCGCGGAGAGACCCAGTACTTC. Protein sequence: CASSYGGRGRGETQYF.

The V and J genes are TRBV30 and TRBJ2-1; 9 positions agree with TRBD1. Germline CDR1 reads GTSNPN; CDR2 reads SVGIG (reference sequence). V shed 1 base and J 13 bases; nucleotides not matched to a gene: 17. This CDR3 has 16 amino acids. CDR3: CAWSGVTGGGEGFQFF. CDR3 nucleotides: TGTGCCTGGAGTGGCGTAACAGGGGGCGGGGAGGGGTTTCAGTTCTTC. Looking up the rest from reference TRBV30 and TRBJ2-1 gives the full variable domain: SQTIHQWPATLVQPVGSPLSLECTVEGTSNPNLYWYRQAAGRGLQLLFYSVGIGQISSEVPQNLSASRPQDRQFILSSKKLLLSDSGFYLCAWSGVTGGGEGFQFFGPGTRLTVL.

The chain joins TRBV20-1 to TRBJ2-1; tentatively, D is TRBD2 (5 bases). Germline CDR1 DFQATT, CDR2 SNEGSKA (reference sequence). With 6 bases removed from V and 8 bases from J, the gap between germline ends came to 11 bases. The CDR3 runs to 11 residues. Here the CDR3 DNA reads TGCAGTGCCCAACGGGGAGATGAGCAGTTCTTC. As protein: CSAQRGDEQFF.

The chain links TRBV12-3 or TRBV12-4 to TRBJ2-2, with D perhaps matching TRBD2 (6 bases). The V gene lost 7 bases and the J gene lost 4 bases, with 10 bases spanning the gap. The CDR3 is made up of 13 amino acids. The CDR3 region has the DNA TGTGCCAGCAACCTCGGGGGCACCGGGGAGCTGTTTTTT. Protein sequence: CASNLGGTGELFF.

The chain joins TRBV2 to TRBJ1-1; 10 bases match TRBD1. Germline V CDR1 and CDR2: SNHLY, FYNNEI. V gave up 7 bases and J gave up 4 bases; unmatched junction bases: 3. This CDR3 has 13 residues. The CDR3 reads CASTGQGGTEAFF. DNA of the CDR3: TGTGCCAGCACCGGACAGGGGGGCACTGAAGCTTTCTTT.

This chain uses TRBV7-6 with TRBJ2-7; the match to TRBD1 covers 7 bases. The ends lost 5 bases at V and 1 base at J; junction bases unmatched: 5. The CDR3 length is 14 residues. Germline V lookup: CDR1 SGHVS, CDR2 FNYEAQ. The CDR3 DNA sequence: TGTGCCAGCAGCCCTGGGACAGATTCCTACGAGCAGTACTTC. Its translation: CASSPGTDSYEQYF.

The DNA for the CDR3 is TGTGCCAGCAGTTACGGACTAGCGGGGACTCCCAATGAGCAGTTCTTC. Translated: CASSYGLAGTPNEQFF. This rearrangement joins TRBV6-2 or TRBV6-3 to TRBJ2-1; 12 bases line up with TRBD2. With 2 bases clipped from V and 6 bases from J, the junction kept 5 bases outside the gene matches. CDR3 length equals 16 residues. CDR1 and CDR2 (germline): MNHEY, SVGEGT.

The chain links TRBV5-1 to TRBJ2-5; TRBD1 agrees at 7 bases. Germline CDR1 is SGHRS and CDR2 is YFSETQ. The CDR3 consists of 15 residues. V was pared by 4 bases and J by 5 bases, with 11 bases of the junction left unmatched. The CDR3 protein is CASSTMTGLEETQYF. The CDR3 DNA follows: TGCGCCAGCAGCACTATGACAGGGTTAGAGGAGACCCAGTACTTC.

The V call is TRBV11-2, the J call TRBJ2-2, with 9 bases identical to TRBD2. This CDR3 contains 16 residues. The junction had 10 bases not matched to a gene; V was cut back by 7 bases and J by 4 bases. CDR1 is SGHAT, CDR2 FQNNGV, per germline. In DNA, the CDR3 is TGTGCCAGCATCCCCCCGGCGGGGGGGCCCACCGGGGAGCTGTTTTTT. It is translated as CASIPPAGGPTGELFF.

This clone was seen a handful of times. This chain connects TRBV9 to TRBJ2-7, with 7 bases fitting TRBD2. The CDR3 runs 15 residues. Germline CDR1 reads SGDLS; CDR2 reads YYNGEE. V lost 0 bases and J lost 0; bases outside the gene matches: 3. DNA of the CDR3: TGTGCCAGCAGCGTAGGGGGGGGTACCTCCTACGAGCAGTACTTC. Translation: CASSVGGGTSYEQYF.

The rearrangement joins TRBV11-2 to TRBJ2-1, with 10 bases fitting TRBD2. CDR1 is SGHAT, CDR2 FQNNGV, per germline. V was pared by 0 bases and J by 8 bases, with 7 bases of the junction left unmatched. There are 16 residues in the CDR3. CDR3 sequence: CASSLDPGLASHEQFF. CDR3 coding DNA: TGTGCCAGCAGCTTAGATCCGGGACTAGCGTCCCATGAGCAGTTCTTC.

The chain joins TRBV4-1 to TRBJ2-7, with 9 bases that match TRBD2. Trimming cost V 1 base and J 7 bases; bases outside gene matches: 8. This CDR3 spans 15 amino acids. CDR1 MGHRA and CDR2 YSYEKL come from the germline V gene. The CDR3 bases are TGCGCCAGCAGCCAAGGCCCTAGCGGGGAATGGGAGCAGTACTTC. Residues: CASSQGPSGEWEQYF.

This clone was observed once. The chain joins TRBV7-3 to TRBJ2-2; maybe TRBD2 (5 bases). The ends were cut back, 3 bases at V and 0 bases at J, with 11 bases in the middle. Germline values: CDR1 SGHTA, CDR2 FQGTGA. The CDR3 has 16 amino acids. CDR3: CASSFVRSANTGELFF. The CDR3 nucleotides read TGTGCCAGCAGCTTTGTTCGTAGCGCGAACACCGGGGAGCTGTTTTTT.

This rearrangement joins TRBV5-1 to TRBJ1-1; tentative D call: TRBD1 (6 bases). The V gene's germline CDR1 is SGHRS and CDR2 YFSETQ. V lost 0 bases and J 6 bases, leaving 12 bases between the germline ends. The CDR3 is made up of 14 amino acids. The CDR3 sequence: CASSLGPGASEAFF. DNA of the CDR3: TGCGCCAGCAGCTTGGGGCCAGGGGCCTCTGAAGCTTTCTTT.

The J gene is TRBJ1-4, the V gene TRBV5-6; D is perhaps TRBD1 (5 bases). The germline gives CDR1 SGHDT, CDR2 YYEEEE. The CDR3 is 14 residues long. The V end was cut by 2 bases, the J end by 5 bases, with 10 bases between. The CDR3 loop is CASSLRQRNEKLFF. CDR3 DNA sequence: TGTGCCAGCAGCTTAAGACAGCGAAATGAAAAACTGTTTTTT.